These 32 T cell receptor beta chains came from one sample sequenced in a study of T cell responses to AZD1222 COVID-19 vaccine. Sequencing was performed with immunoSEQ multiplex PCR; in TCRdb, only in-frame clones are kept and a portion is missing. The table shows 130,000 or so clones, with about 89% occurring only once. The starting material was peripheral blood, obtained on day 0 of MenACWY control vaccination. These receptors all come from an adult in good health.

This sequence joins TRBV6-4 and TRBJ1-5; no reliable D call. The CDR3 length is 14 residues. The V gene's germline CDR1 is MRHNA and CDR2 SNTAGT. V was pared by 6 bases and J by 4 bases, with 13 bases between. CDR3 region: CASSPRAENQPQHF. The CDR3, as DNA: TGTGCCAGCAGCCCCCGGGCCGAAAATCAGCCCCAGCATTTT.

The chain employs TRBV23-1 and TRBJ2-1; 7 bases are shared with TRBD1. TRBV23-1 is placed among ORFs of uncertain function. After removal of 2 bases from V and 1 base from J, the junction contained 5 bases not matched to a gene. The CDR3 sequence is 16 residues long. The CDR3 sequence: CASSQGGTDSYNEQFF. The CDR3 region has the DNA TGCGCCAGCAGTCAAGGTGGGACAGATTCCTACAATGAGCAGTTCTTC.

The rearrangement links TRBV9 to TRBJ1-2; D remains ambiguous. Trimming stripped 4 bases from V and 6 bases from J, with 13 bases between. Germline assignment: CDR1 SGDLS and CDR2 YYNGEE. CDR3 length equals 13 residues. CDR3 sequence reads: CASSLPTGDGYTF. CDR3 bases: TGTGCCAGCAGCCTTCCGACCGGGGATGGCTACACCTTC.

With respect to this clone: At one of its ends the junction is not consistent with the germline gene, which may arise from a read error. The gene calls are TRBV4-1 and TRBJ2-2; either TRBD1 or TRBD2 may fit D (5 bases each). The CDR3 is 18 residues long. Germline CDR1 reads MGHRA; CDR2 reads YSYEKL. The CDR3 DNA reads as TGCGCCAGCAGCCAAGAGTGGGGGAGTCACCTCTACACGGGGGAGCTGTTTTTT. Amino acid sequence: CASSQEWGSHLYTGELFF.

V and J are TRBV30 and TRBJ1-5, with D uncertain. The length of the CDR3 is 14 residues. V was pared by 1 base and J by 0 bases, with 7 bases between. Germline V gene sequence: CDR1 GTSNPN, CDR2 SVGIG (reference sequence). The CDR3 here is CAWSGTDSNQPQHF. DNA for the CDR3: TGTGCCTGGAGTGGAACCGATAGCAATCAGCCCCAGCATTTT.

CDR3 bases: TGTGCCAGCAGCGCAACAAATTACGCCGGGACAGGGAATTCACCCCTCCACTTT. This codes for CASSATNYAGTGNSPLHF. This chain connects TRBV9 to TRBJ1-6, with 9 bases that match TRBD1. In germline, CDR1 is SGDLS, CDR2 YYNGEE. Germline trimming cut 3 bases from V and 7 bases from J; bases unmatched to any gene: 14. The CDR3 spans 18 residues.

This sequence joins TRBV11-3 and TRBJ1-5; D remains ambiguous. Germline V gene sequence: CDR1 SGHNT, CDR2 YENEEA. The CDR3 length is 15 residues. Trimming took 0 bases from V and 1 from J, leaving 7 bases between them. The CDR3 spells CASSLDGRSNQPQHF. DNA for the CDR3: TGTGCCAGCAGCTTAGACGGAAGAAGCAATCAGCCCCAGCATTTT.

The V and J genes are TRBV10-3 and TRBJ2-1; D is possibly TRBD2 (5 bases). Trimming pared 2 bases from V and 7 bases from J, leaving 21 bases between. CDR1 ENHRY and CDR2 SYGVKD come from the germline V gene. There are 17 residues in the CDR3. The CDR3 sequence: CAISEGYGKLGRNEQFF. In DNA, the CDR3 is TGTGCCATCAGTGAGGGGTATGGGAAACTAGGGCGGAATGAGCAGTTCTTC.

The rearrangement uses TRBV10-1 and TRBJ2-3; D may correspond to TRBD1 or TRBD2 (5 bases each). The CDR3 length is 15 residues. Germline V gene sequence: CDR1 WNHNN, CDR2 SYGVQD (reference sequence). Between the trimmed V and J ends, which lost 3 bases and 3 bases, there was a span of 13 bases. In nucleotides, the CDR3 is TGCGCCAGCAGTGATACGGGGCCGACGACAGATACGCAGTATTTT. Translation: CASSDTGPTTDTQYF.

V usage is TRBV29-1 and J usage is TRBJ2-2; the D gene is possibly TRBD2 (5 bases). Trimming shortened V by 5 bases and J by 1 base, and 8 bases separated the two germline ends. The CDR3 is 13 amino acids. Germline assignment: CDR1 SQVTM and CDR2 ANQGSEA. Here the CDR3 DNA reads TGCAGCGTTACGGGGATGAACACCGGGGAGCTGTTTTTT. Its protein is CSVTGMNTGELFF.

The chain's CDR3 is CASSEAPGAVLYGYTF. The CDR3 region has the DNA TGTGCCAGCAGTGAAGCGCCAGGTGCTGTACTCTATGGCTACACCTTC. The chain employs TRBV6-1 and TRBJ1-2; D gene unclear. From germline, CDR1 is MNHNS and CDR2 SASEGT. This CDR3 comprises 16 residues. V was pared by 0 bases and J by 4 bases, with 15 bases between.

This chain connects TRBV10-3 to TRBJ1-2; 7 nucleotides agree with TRBD1. J was trimmed by 10 bases and V by 4 bases; bases with no gene match: 18. This CDR3 spans 16 amino acids. Germline CDR1 ENHRY, CDR2 SYGVKD. The CDR3 reads CAISGRVVGQDLAYTF. The CDR3 DNA follows: TGTGCCATCAGTGGGAGAGTGGTCGGACAGGACCTGGCCTACACCTTC.

The chain carries TRBV5-6 and TRBJ2-7; 8 nucleotides match TRBD1. In germline, CDR1 is SGHDT, CDR2 YYEEEE. V shed 4 bases and J 6 bases; nucleotides not matched to a gene: 3. CDR3 length: 12 amino acids. Written as DNA, the CDR3 is TGTGCCAGCAGCAGGACAGGGCGCGAGCAGTACTTC. Its protein is CASSRTGREQYF.

The chain joins TRBV18 to TRBJ1-5; 8 positions agree with TRBD1. The CDR3 has 15 amino acids. Germline assignment: CDR1 KGHSH and CDR2 LQKENI. J lost 4 bases, V lost 0 bases, and 2 bases had no gene match. CDR3 bases: TGTGCCAGCTCACCACCGGGACAGGCTAATCAGCCCCAGCATTTT. It yields the protein CASSPPGQANQPQHF.

V is TRBV11-3 and J is TRBJ1-1; no clear D. From germline, CDR1 is SGHNT and CDR2 YENEEA. This CDR3 spans 17 amino acids. The V and J ends lost 0 bases and 1 base respectively, with 15 bases between them. The CDR3, as DNA: TGTGCCAGCAGCTTAGATAGAGTCGGATCACGGAACACTGAAGCTTTCTTT. Its protein is CASSLDRVGSRNTEAFF.

The CDR3 here is CASSTPDRIYEQYF. CDR3 nucleotides: TGTGCCAGCAGCACCCCGGACAGGATCTACGAGCAGTACTTC. This chain uses TRBV11-3 with TRBJ2-7; 7 bases line up with TRBD1. V trimming: 5 bases; J trimming: 3 bases; junction bases outside the gene matches: 7. CDR1 is SGHNT, CDR2 YENEEA, per germline. The length of the CDR3 is 14 residues.

The chain links TRBV3-1 (or the pseudogene TRBV3-2) to TRBJ1-5; D is ambiguous. Trimming removed 2 bases from V and 0 bases from J, with 5 bases in between. CDR1 and CDR2 (germline): LGHDT, YNNKEL (reference sequence). CDR3 length: 14 residues. CDR3 coding DNA: TGTGCCAGCAGCCAAATCTATAGCAATCAGCCCCAGCATTTT. Protein product: CASSQIYSNQPQHF.

The CDR3 coding sequence is TGTGCCAGCTCACCCCCTAGCGGGAAAGGGAGTGAGCAGTTCTTC. Residues: CASSPPSGKGSEQFF. The rearrangement links TRBV18 to TRBJ2-1, with 9 bases aligning to TRBD2. J was trimmed by 9 bases and V by 3 bases; bases with no gene match: 9. The V gene's germline CDR1 is KGHSH and CDR2 LQKENI. The CDR3 is made up of 15 amino acids.

This clone was counted a single time. This rearrangement joins TRBV30 to TRBJ1-5; D gene unclear. The CDR3 contains 12 residues. Germline V CDR1 and CDR2: GTSNPN, SVGIG (reference sequence). V lost 4 bases to trimming and J lost 2 bases, with 6 bases between them. The DNA for the CDR3 is TGTGCCTGGAATTCCGGCAATCAGCCCCAGCATTTT. Amino acid sequence: CAWNSGNQPQHF.

DNA for the CDR3: TGTGCCAGCAGGACAATCCGAAATTCACCCCTCCACTTT. It translates to CASRTIRNSPLHF. The chain links TRBV27 to TRBJ1-6; the D is unclear. Germline V CDR1 and CDR2: MNHEY, SMNVEV (reference sequence). Trimming removed 6 bases from V and 7 bases from J, with 10 bases in between. This CDR3 has 13 amino acids.

The rearrangement joins TRBV7-8 to TRBJ2-7, with D possibly TRBD1 on 6 matching bases. CDR1 is SGHVS and CDR2 is FQNEAQ in the germline V gene. The CDR3 is 14 residues long. V lost 3 bases and J 6 bases, leaving 15 bases between the germline ends. DNA for the CDR3: TGTGCCAGCAGCTTCCGACAGGCCCGGGGCGAGCAGTACTTC. Translation gives CASSFRQARGEQYF.

The V gene is TRBV5-1, the J gene TRBJ1-4; D is possibly TRBD1 (5 bases). Looked up from germline, CDR1 is SGHRS and CDR2 is YFSETQ. The ends were cut back, 0 bases at V and 4 bases at J, with 10 bases in the middle. The CDR3 covers 15 residues. In nucleotides, the CDR3 is TGCGCCAGCAGCTTGGCCATCGGGGGTAATGAAAAACTGTTTTTT. Translation gives CASSLAIGGNEKLFF.

This rearrangement joins TRBV7-8 to TRBJ2-3; D not resolved. V shed 5 bases and J shed 0 bases, with 12 bases lying between them. The CDR3 consists of 15 residues. The germline gives CDR1 SGHVS, CDR2 FQNEAQ. For the CDR3, the DNA is TGTGCCAGCAGCCGACTGACCGATAGCACAGATACGCAGTATTTT. Translated: CASSRLTDSTDTQYF.

V and J are TRBV5-1 and TRBJ2-1; TRBD2 might be the D (5 bases). The CDR3 consists of 14 residues. Trimming cost V 4 bases and J 5 bases, with 13 bases left between them. The germline V gene has CDR1 SGHRS and CDR2 YFSETQ. CDR3 loop: CASSPRTANNEQFF. In DNA form, the CDR3 reads TGCGCCAGCAGCCCGAGGACTGCCAACAATGAGCAGTTCTTC.

V and J are TRBV6-5 and TRBJ1-3; possibly TRBD1 for D (6 bases). The CDR3 sequence is 15 residues long. Per germline, CDR1 MNHEY and CDR2 SVGAGI. The V end was cut by 5 bases, the J end by 0 bases, with 11 bases between. The chain's CDR3 is CASSLGGSSGNTIYF. CDR3 nucleotide sequence: TGTGCCAGCAGTCTAGGGGGATCCTCTGGAAACACCATATATTTT.

As for this clone: Other DNA sequences of this sample code for an identical CDR3. J is TRBJ1-6 and V is TRBV12-3 or TRBV12-4, with 7 nucleotides matching TRBD1. J was trimmed by 10 bases and V by 3 bases; bases with no gene match: 3. The CDR3 has 13 residues. This CDR3 is CASSLTGNSPLHF. CDR3 coding DNA: TGTGCCAGCAGTTTGACAGGGAACTCACCCCTCCACTTT.

V gene TRBV7-2 combines with J gene TRBJ1-6; D gene ambiguous. Trimming cost V 5 bases and J 7 bases, with 21 bases left between them. From germline, CDR1 is SGHTA and CDR2 FQGNSA. The CDR3 loop spans 17 amino acids. CDR3 in amino acids: CASSLTPQTGTNSPLHF. The CDR3, as DNA: TGTGCCAGCAGCCTAACCCCTCAGACGGGTACCAATTCACCCCTCCACTTT.

This clone was recorded once. The CDR3 bases are TGTGCCAGCAGTGACTCTAGCGGGACACACACAGATACGCAGTATTTT. Its translation is CASSDSSGTHTDTQYF. This sequence joins TRBV6-4 and TRBJ2-3, with 8 bases matching TRBD2. The CDR3 consists of 16 residues. Germline trimming cut 0 bases from V and 2 bases from J; bases unmatched to any gene: 4. Germline CDR1 is MRHNA and CDR2 is SNTAGT.

V is TRBV19 and J is TRBJ1-2; D is possibly TRBD1 (5 bases). The CDR3 is 17 amino acids. Germline CDR1 LNHDA, CDR2 SQIVND (reference sequence). Trimming cost V 5 bases and J 4 bases, with 23 bases left between them. CDR3 sequence (DNA): TGTGCCAGTAGTCCCGCGGGGCAGCAAATTCCCACCTATGGCTACACCTTC. Translated: CASSPAGQQIPTYGYTF.

The chain employs TRBV19 and TRBJ2-7, with D perhaps TRBD1 (5 bases). This CDR3 is 13 amino acids long. The V end was cut by 6 bases, the J end by 7 bases, with 16 bases between. CDR1 is LNHDA and CDR2 is SQIVND in the germline V gene (reference sequence). The DNA for the CDR3 is TGTGCCAGTAGAGGCAGGGCGCCCAAGGAGCAGTACTTC. Amino acids: CASRGRAPKEQYF.

The gene calls are TRBV6-5 and TRBJ1-6; 7 nucleotides match TRBD1. This CDR3 comprises 14 residues. Trimming at V came to 4 bases and at J to 11 bases, leaving 8 bases not matched to a gene. The germline gives CDR1 MNHEY, CDR2 SVGAGI. The CDR3, as DNA: TGTGCCAGCAGTTTCACAGGGGTGGTGGCACCCCTCCACTTT. Translated: CASSFTGVVAPLHF.

The V call is TRBV6-5, the J call TRBJ1-1; perhaps TRBD1 as D (5 bases). Per the germline V gene, CDR1 is MNHEY and CDR2 is SVGAGI. V was trimmed by 6 bases and J by 5 bases, leaving 10 bases between them. The CDR3 sequence is 12 residues long. CDR3 DNA sequence: TGTGCCAGCAGCGAGGGGTTTACTGAAGCTTTCTTT. Translating it yields CASSEGFTEAFF.